These 19 T cell receptor beta chains originate from one sample sequenced in a study of OX40 agonist ivuxolimab in advanced cancers. Libraries were prepared by immunoSEQ multiplex PCR; TCRdb keeps only in-frame clonotypes and omits some of them. The table has about 46,000 clones, about four fifths seen once. This sample comprised CD4+ or CD8+ T cells sorted from blood, obtained in a trial of the OX40 agonist ivuxolimab. The receptors originated from an adult with an advanced solid tumor such as melanoma, head and neck, liver or kidney cancer.

By proportion, this clone is medium-sized. The chain joins TRBV7-6 to TRBJ2-7, with 8 bases lining up with TRBD2. CDR1 and CDR2 from the germline V gene are SGHVS and FNYEAQ. Losses at the gene ends were 0 bases for V and 6 bases for J; bases not matched to a gene: 7. The CDR3 length is 15 residues. CDR3 sequence (DNA): TGTGCCAGCAGCTTAGCCGCGGGGGGCCCTTTCGAGCAGTACTTC. This codes for CASSLAAGGPFEQYF.

The chain uses TRBV6-6 and TRBJ2-4; 9 bases map to TRBD1. This CDR3 is 16 amino acids long. V gave up 6 bases and J gave up 2 bases; unmatched junction bases: 8. CDR1 is MNHNY, CDR2 SVGAGI, per germline (reference sequence). The CDR3 region is CASRPTGGATKNIQYF. The CDR3 nucleotides read TGTGCCAGCAGACCAACAGGGGGCGCAACCAAAAACATTCAGTACTTC.

The rearrangement joins TRBV19 to TRBJ1-1; 9 bases align to TRBD1. This CDR3 is 14 amino acids long. CDR1 and CDR2 (germline): LNHDA, SQIVND (reference sequence). Unmatched junction bases numbered 7, after V lost 6 bases and J lost 5 bases. CDR3 loop: CASRPQGAQTEAFF. In DNA, the CDR3 is TGTGCCAGTAGACCACAGGGGGCGCAGACTGAAGCTTTCTTT.

The gene calls are TRBV28 and TRBJ2-2; no reliable D call. This CDR3 spans 13 amino acids. V was trimmed by 6 bases and J by 8 bases, leaving 13 bases between them. Germline values: CDR1 MDHEN, CDR2 SYDVKM. CDR3 amino acids: CASSPDPTGELFF. The CDR3, as DNA: TGTGCCAGCAGCCCCGACCCGACGGGGGAGCTGTTTTTT.

V and J are TRBV4-1 and TRBJ2-2; a weak D match, TRBD1 (6 bases). V was pared by 0 bases and J by 0 bases, with 8 bases between. The CDR3 consists of 16 residues. From germline, CDR1 is MGHRA and CDR2 YSYEKL. In DNA form, the CDR3 reads TGCGCCAGCAGCCAAGAGACAGGAGCGAACACCGGGGAGCTGTTTTTT. Encoded protein: CASSQETGANTGELFF.

The chain joins TRBV5-5 to TRBJ1-4; D might be TRBD1 (6 bases). This CDR3 comprises 15 residues. V lost 5 bases and J 6 bases, leaving 17 bases between the germline ends. Germline V gene sequence: CDR1 SGHKS, CDR2 YYEKEE (reference sequence). CDR3 nucleotide sequence: TGTGCCAGCAGTTCGTACAGGGCCGTATATGAAAAACTGTTTTTT. It codes for CASSSYRAVYEKLFF.

This clone showed up just once. V usage is TRBV5-6 and J usage is TRBJ2-7; D may be TRBD2 (6 bases). Germline V gene data show CDR1 as SGHDT and CDR2 as YYEEEE. The ends were cut back, 7 bases at V and 3 bases at J, with 14 bases in the middle. The CDR3 totals 13 residues. The CDR3 nucleotides are TGTGCCAGCTCGGTGGGGGGATACTACGAGCAGTACTTC. Translated: CASSVGGYYEQYF.

The CDR3 loop reads CAWSDRGAGQPQHF. DNA for the CDR3: TGTGCCTGGAGTGACAGGGGCGCCGGTCAGCCCCAGCATTTT. The chain recombines TRBV30 with TRBJ1-5; 7 bases fit TRBD1. Germline CDR1 GTSNPN, CDR2 SVGIG (reference sequence). This CDR3 spans 14 amino acids. The V and J ends lost 1 base and 6 bases, in that order; junction bases with no gene match: 6.

The chain links TRBV7-2 to TRBJ1-2, with D possibly being TRBD1 (5 bases). The CDR3 is 13 amino acids. V gave up 3 bases and J gave up 8 bases, with 13 bases separating them. CDR1 SGHTA and CDR2 FQGNSA come from the germline V gene. In DNA, the CDR3 is TGTGCCAGCAGCTTTTGGGACCGGGGAGGCTACACCTTC. Its translation is CASSFWDRGGYTF.

V is TRBV6-1 and J is TRBJ1-5; D might be TRBD1 (6 bases). The V gene lost 5 bases and the J gene lost 0 bases, with 11 bases spanning the gap. The CDR3 consists of 15 residues. Looked up from germline, CDR1 is MNHNS and CDR2 is SASEGT. CDR3 DNA: TGTGCCAGCAGTCCCAGACAGGCTAGCAATCAGCCCCAGCATTTT. Translation: CASSPRQASNQPQHF.

The chain uses TRBV10-3 and TRBJ2-3; D is uncertain. V was trimmed by 3 bases and J by 4 bases, leaving 11 bases between them. The CDR3 has 14 residues. CDR1 is ENHRY, CDR2 SYGVKD, per germline. The CDR3 DNA reads as TGTGCCATCAGTGACGACCTCGCGCCAGATACGCAGTATTTT. It yields the protein CAISDDLAPDTQYF.

This clone has only one observation. V usage is TRBV6-1 and J usage is TRBJ1-3; D remains ambiguous. Germline V gene sequence: CDR1 MNHNS, CDR2 SASEGT. V lost 8 bases, J lost 0 bases, and 8 bases lay in between. The CDR3 is made up of 13 amino acids. The CDR3: CASRPFSGNTIYF. The CDR3, as DNA: TGTGCCAGCCGTCCATTCTCTGGAAACACCATATATTTT.

The rearrangement links TRBV5-6 to TRBJ1-5, with a weak D call TRBD1 (5 bases). Germline assignment: CDR1 SGHDT and CDR2 YYEEEE. The CDR3 spans 16 residues. Trimming removed 0 bases from V and 3 bases from J, with 13 bases in between. CDR3 sequence (DNA): TGTGCCAGCAGCTTGGGTGGGGGGTCGCCCAATCAGCCCCAGCATTTT. The encoded protein is CASSLGGGSPNQPQHF.

The CDR3 loop is CASSEWGTVYQPQHF. CDR3 nucleotide sequence: TGTGCCAGCAGTGAATGGGGGACAGTTTATCAGCCCCAGCATTTT. The V gene is TRBV2, the J gene TRBJ1-5, with 7 positions matching TRBD1. CDR3 length: 15 residues. The germline V gene encodes CDR1 SNHLY and CDR2 FYNNEI. With V trimmed by 2 bases and J by 5 bases, 6 bases remained unmatched.

This clone occurred a few times. The chain employs TRBV6-1 and TRBJ2-7, with D hard to call. The CDR3 has 14 residues. Trimming shortened V by 5 bases and J by 7 bases, and 18 bases separated the two germline ends. The germline gives CDR1 MNHNS, CDR2 SASEGT. As DNA, the CDR3 is TGTGCCAGCAGTCCGTCGACCGGTTTGGGGGAGCAGTACTTC. Its protein product is CASSPSTGLGEQYF.

This clone was picked up one time. The chain couples TRBV30 to TRBJ2-1; TRBD1 agrees at 9 bases. J gave up 8 bases and V 4 bases, and 12 bases lay outside the gene matches. The CDR3 runs 15 residues. In germline, CDR1 is GTSNPN, CDR2 SVGIG (reference sequence). CDR3 region: CAWTRPGTGSHEQFF. For the CDR3, the DNA is TGTGCCTGGACCCGTCCCGGGACAGGGTCCCATGAGCAGTTCTTC.

This clone was picked up a small number of times. The chain recombines TRBV2 with TRBJ1-1, with 8 positions matching TRBD1. The CDR3 extends over 13 amino acids. V lost 9 bases to trimming and J lost 1 base; unmatched junction nucleotides: 4. The germline V gene has CDR1 SNHLY and CDR2 FYNNEI. The CDR3 reads CASGQGENTEAFF. CDR3 nucleotides: TGTGCCAGTGGACAGGGAGAGAACACTGAAGCTTTCTTT.

V is TRBV6-4 and J is TRBJ1-1; unclear D gene. V lost 9 bases and J lost 9, with 20 bases in between. Germline V lookup: CDR1 MRHNA, CDR2 SNTAGT. The CDR3 totals 13 residues. CDR3 bases: TGTGCCAGGATCCCTTATTTTGGGAATCAAGCTTTCTTT. Translation gives CARIPYFGNQAFF.

This chain uses TRBV7-2 with TRBJ2-6; D possibly corresponds to TRBD2 (5 bases). The CDR3 totals 17 residues. From germline, CDR1 is SGHTA and CDR2 FQGNSA. Trimming removed 2 bases from V and 1 base from J, with 12 bases in between. The CDR3 DNA reads TGTGCCAGCAGCTTAAGGAGGCCTGGATCTGGGGCCAACGTCCTGACTTTC. Translating it yields CASSLRRPGSGANVLTF.